The TCR beta chain described here comes from a study of blood T cell repertoires in COVID-19. Looking at the study overall: Samples came from the United States, Italy and Spain, spanning acute and convalescent COVID-19. The cDNA or gDNA used as material had been derived from T cells, B-cell-depleted T cells, or PBMCs.

Per germline, CDR1 MNHEY and CDR2 SVGAGI. The CDR3 runs to 14 residues. With 1 base clipped from V and 8 bases from J, the junction kept 5 bases outside the gene matches. The authors' processing: Amplification from reference gene primers served as the basis for estimated nucleated cell counts. Here immunoSEQ multiplex PCR was the method, and the copy in TCRdb shows in-frame clones only, minus some. V, J and clone size derive from that table, while D and trimming were established from the DNA sequence. The sample records some 220,000 clones, roughly 80% being singletons. In its sample, this clone was seen a few times.

The receptor was isolated from a woman between 65 and 79 years old with acute or convalescent COVID-19. The J gene is TRBJ1-3, the V gene TRBV6-5, with 7 bases aligning to TRBD1. The material sequenced was peripheral blood. The CDR3 loop reads CASSYYRQGDTIYF. The CDR3 DNA reads as TGTGCCAGCAGTTACTACCGACAGGGCGACACCATATATTTT.